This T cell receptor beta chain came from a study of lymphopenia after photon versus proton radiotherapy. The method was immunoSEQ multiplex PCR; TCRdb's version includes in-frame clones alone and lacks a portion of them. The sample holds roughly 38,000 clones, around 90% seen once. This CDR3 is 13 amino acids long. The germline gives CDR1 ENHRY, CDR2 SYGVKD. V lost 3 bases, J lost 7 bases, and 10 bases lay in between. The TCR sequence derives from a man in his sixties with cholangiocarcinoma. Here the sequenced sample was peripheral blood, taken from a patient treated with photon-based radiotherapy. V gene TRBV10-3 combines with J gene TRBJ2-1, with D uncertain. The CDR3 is CAISDSGLNEQFF. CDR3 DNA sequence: TGTGCCATCAGTGATTCTGGGTTAAATGAGCAGTTCTTC.